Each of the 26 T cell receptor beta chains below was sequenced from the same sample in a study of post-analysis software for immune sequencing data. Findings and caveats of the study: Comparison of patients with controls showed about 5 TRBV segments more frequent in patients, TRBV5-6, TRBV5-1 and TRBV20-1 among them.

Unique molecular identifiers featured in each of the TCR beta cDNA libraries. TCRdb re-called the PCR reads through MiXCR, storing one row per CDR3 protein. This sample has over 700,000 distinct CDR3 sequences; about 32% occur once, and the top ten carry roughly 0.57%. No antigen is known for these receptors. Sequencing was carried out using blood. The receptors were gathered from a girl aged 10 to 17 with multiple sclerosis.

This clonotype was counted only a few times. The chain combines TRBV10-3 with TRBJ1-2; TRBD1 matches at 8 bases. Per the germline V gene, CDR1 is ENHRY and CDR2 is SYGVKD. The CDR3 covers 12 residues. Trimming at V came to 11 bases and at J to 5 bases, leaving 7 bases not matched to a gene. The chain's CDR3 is CALKDRVYGYTF. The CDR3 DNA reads TGTGCCCTGAAGGACAGGGTTTATGGCTACACCTTC.

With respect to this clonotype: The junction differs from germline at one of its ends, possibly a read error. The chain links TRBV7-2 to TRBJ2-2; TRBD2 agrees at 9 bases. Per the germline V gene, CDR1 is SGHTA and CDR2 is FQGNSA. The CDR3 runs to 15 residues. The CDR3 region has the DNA TGTGCCAGCAGCCAATCCCTAGCGGGAACCGGGGAGCGGTTTTTT. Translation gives CASSQSLAGTGERFF.

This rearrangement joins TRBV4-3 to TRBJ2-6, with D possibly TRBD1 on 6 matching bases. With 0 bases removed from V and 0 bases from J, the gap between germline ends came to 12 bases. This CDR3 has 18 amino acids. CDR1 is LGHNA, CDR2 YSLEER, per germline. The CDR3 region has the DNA TGCGCCAGCAGCCAAGATCTGGGGGCGAGCTCTGGGGCCAACGTCCTGACTTTC. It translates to CASSQDLGASSGANVLTF.

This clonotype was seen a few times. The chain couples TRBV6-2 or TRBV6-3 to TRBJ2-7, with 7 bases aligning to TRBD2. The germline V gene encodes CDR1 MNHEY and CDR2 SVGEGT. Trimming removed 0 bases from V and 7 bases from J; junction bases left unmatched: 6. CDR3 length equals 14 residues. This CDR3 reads CASSYSRGLFEQYF. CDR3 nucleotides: TGTGCCAGCAGTTACTCGAGGGGACTATTTGAGCAGTACTTC.

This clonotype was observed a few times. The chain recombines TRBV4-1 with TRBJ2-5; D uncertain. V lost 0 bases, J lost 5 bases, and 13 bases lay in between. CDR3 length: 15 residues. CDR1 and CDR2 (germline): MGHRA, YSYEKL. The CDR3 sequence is CASSQDMGYPETQYF. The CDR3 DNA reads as TGCGCCAGCAGCCAAGATATGGGCTACCCGGAGACCCAGTACTTC.

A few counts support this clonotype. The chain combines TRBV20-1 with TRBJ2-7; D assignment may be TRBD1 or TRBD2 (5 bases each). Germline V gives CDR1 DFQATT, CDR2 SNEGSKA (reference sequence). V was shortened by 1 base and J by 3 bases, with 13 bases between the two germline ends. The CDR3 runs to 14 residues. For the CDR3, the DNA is TGCAGTGCTAGAGCCGGACACGGGATCTACGAGCAGTACTTC. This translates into CSARAGHGIYEQYF.

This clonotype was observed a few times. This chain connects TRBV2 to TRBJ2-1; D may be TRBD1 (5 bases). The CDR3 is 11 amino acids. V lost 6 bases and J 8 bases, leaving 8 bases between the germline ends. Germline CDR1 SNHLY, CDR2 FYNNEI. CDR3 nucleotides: TGTGCCAGCAGGGCCAGGGATGAGCAGTTCTTC. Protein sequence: CASRARDEQFF.

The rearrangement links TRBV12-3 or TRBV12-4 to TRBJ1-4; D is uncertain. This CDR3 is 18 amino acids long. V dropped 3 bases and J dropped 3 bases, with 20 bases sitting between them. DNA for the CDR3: TGTGCCAGCAGTTTTGTCGGATCCCGACTAAGGCCTAATGAAAAACTGTTTTTT. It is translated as CASSFVGSRLRPNEKLFF.

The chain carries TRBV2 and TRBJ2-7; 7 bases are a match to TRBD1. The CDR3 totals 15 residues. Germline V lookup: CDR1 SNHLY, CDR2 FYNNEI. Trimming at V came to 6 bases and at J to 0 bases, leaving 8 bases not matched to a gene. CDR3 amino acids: CASREQGLSSYEQYF. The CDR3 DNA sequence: TGTGCCAGCAGAGAACAGGGGCTCAGCTCCTACGAGCAGTACTTC.

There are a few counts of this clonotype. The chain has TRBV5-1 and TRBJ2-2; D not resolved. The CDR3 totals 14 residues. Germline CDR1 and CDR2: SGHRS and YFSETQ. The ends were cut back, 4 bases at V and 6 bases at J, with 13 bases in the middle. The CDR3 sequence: CASSLKGIPGELFF. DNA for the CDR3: TGCGCCAGCAGCCTGAAAGGGATCCCCGGGGAGCTGTTTTTT.

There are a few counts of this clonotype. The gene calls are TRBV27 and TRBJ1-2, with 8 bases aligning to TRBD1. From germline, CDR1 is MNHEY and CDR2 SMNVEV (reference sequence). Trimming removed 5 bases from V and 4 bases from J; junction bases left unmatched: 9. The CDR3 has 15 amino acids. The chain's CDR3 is CASSPRGRGLYGYTF. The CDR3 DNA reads TGTGCCAGCAGTCCTCGAGGCAGGGGGCTCTATGGCTACACCTTC.

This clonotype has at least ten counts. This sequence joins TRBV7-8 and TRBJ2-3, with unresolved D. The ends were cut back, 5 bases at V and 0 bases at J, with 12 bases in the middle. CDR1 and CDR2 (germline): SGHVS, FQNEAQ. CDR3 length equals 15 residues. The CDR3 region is CASSPTTQSTDTQYF. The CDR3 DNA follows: TGTGCCAGCAGCCCAACGACACAAAGCACAGATACGCAGTATTTT.

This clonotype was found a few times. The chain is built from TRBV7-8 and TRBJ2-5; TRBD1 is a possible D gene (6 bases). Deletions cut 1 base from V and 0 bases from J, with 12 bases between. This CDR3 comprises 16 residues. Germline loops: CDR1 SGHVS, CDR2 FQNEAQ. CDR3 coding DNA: TGTGCCAGCAGCTTAGATTGGACAGAGTACCAAGAGACCCAGTACTTC. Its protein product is CASSLDWTEYQETQYF.

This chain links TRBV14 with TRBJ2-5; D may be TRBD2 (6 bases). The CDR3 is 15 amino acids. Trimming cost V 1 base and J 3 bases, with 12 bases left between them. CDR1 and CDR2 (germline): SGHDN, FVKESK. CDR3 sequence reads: CASSQGWGTEETQYF. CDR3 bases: TGTGCCAGCAGCCAAGGATGGGGGACTGAAGAGACCCAGTACTTC.

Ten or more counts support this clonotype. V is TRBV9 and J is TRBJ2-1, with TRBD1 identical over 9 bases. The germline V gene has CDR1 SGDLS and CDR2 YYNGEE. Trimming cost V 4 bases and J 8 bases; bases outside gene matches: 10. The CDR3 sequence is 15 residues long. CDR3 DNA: TGTGCCAGCAGCAGACGGACAGGGGTGAGGGATGAGCAGTTCTTC. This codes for CASSRRTGVRDEQFF.

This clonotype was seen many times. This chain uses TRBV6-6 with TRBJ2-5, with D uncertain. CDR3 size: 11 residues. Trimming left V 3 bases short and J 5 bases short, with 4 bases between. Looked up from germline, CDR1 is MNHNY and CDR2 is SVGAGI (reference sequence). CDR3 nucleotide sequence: TGTGCCAGCAGTTATATTGAGACCCAGTACTTC. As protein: CASSYIETQYF.

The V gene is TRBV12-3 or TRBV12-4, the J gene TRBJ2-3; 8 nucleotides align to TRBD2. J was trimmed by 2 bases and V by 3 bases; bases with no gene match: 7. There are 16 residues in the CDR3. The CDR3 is CASSFSGGAYTDTQYF. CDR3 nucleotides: TGTGCCAGCAGTTTCTCCGGGGGGGCTTACACAGATACGCAGTATTTT.

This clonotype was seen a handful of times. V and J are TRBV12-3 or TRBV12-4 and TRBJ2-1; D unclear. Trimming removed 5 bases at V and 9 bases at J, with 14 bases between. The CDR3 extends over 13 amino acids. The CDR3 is CASSPLQTGEQFF. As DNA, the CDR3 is TGTGCCAGCAGTCCCCTCCAGACGGGTGAGCAGTTCTTC.

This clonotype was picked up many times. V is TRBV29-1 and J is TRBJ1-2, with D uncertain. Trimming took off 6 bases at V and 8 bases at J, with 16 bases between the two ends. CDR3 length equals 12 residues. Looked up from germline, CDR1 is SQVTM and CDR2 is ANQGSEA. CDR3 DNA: TGCAGCGTCCTCCGGGCCCAACTGGGCTACACCTTC. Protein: CSVLRAQLGYTF. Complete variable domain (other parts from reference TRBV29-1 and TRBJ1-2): SAVISQKPSRDICQRGTSLTIQCQVDSQVTMMFWYRQQPGQSLTLIATANQGSEATYESGFVIDKFPISRPNLTFSTLTVSNMSPEDSSIYLCSVLRAQLGYTFGSGTRLTVV.

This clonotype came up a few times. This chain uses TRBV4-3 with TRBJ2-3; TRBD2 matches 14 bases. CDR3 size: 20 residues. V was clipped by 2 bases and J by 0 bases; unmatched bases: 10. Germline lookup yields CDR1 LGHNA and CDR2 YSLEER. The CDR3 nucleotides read TGCGCCAGCAGCCAATTTGGGCCGGGACTAGCGGGAGCCAGCACAGATACGCAGTATTTT. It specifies CASSQFGPGLAGASTDTQYF.

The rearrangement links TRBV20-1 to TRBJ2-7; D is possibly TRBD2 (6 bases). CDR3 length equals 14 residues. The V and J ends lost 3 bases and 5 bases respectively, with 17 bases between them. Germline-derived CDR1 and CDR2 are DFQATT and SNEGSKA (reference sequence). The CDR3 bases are TGCAGTGCTAGCGAGACGGCGGGGCGCGACGAGCAGTACTTC. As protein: CSASETAGRDEQYF.

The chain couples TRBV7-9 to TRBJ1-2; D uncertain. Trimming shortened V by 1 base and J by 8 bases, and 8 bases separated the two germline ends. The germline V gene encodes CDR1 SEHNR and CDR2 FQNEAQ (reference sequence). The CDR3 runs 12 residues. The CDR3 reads CASSLVVLGYTF. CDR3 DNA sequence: TGTGCCAGCAGCTTAGTGGTGTTAGGCTACACCTTC.

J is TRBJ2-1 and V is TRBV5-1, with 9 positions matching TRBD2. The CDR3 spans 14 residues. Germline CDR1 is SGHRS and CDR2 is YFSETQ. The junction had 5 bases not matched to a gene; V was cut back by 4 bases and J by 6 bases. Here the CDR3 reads CASSIMTSGNEQFF. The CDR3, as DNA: TGCGCCAGCAGCATCATGACTAGCGGCAATGAGCAGTTCTTC.

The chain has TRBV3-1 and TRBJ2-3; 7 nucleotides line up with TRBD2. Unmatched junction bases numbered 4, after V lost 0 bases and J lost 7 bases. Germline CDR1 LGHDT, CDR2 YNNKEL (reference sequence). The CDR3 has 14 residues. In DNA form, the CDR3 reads TGTGCCAGCAGCCAAGACCTAGCGGCTTATACGCAGTATTTT. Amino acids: CASSQDLAAYTQYF.

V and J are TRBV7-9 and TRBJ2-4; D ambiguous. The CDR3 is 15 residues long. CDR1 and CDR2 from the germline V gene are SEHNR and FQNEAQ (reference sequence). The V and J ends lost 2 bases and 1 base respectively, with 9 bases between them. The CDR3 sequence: CASSLSAVAKNIQYF. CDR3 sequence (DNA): TGTGCCAGCAGCTTAAGTGCCGTGGCCAAAAACATTCAGTACTTC.

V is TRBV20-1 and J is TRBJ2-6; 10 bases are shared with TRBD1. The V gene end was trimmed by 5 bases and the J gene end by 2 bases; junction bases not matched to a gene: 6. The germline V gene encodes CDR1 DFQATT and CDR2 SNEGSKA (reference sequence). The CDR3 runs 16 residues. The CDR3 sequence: CSASRQGATGANVLTF. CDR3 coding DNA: TGCAGTGCTTCCCGACAGGGGGCGACTGGGGCCAACGTCCTGACTTTC.